This is a list of T cell receptor beta chains from one sample in a study of blood T cell repertoires in COVID-19. The data were produced by immunoSEQ multiplex PCR, yet TCRdb's version contains in-frame clones alone and is incomplete. This sample has roughly 330,000 clones, with just over 85% found just once. Source material: PBMCs or T cells enriched from blood (not recorded which). Every receptor here comes from a woman between 18 and 30 years old who had recovered from COVID-19. CDR3s include the opening cysteine and the closing phenylalanine or tryptophan. D genes are given only for firm matches. A clone size is listed for some rows: how often the clone was seen (once, few, many), or a class if it is expanded.

v_gene	abundance	j_gene	d_gene	CDR3nt	CDR3aa
TRBV28	.	TRBJ1-2	.	TGTGCCAGCAGCCCTGGAGTGAGGGTAGCGGTCCTCTACACCTTC	CASSPGVRVAVLYTF
TRBV18	.	TRBJ1-1	.	TGTGCCAGCTCACCGGAGGTCGGGATGAACGCTGAAGCTTTCTTT	CASSPEVGMNAEAFF
TRBV9	.	TRBJ1-2	.	TGTGCCAGCAGCGTTTCCAACTCTAACTATGGCTACACCTTC	CASSVSNSNYGYTF
TRBV3-1/TRBV3-2	once	TRBJ2-3	.	TGTGCCAGCAGCCTGGTTCAGGGGTTGGGTACAGATACGCAGTATTTT	CASSLVQGLGTDTQYF
TRBV7-3	.	TRBJ2-1	.	TGTGCCAGCAGCTCTCGAGGTGACAATGAGCAGTTCTTC	CASSSRGDNEQFF
TRBV2	.	TRBJ1-6	TRBD1	TGTGCCAGCAGCACGGACAGGGCTCCCTCGAATTCACCCCTCCACTTT	CASSTDRAPSNSPLHF
TRBV12-3/TRBV12-4	.	TRBJ1-5	.	TGTGCCAGCAGGGGGGGGCGTCAGCCCCAGCATTTT	CASRGGRQPQHF
TRBV18	.	TRBJ1-3	.	TGTGCCAGCTCACCCCTCGCTGGGAGATCTGGAAACACCATATATTTT	CASSPLAGRSGNTIYF
TRBV30	.	TRBJ1-1	TRBD1	TGTGCCTGGAGTGGATGGGACAGGGGGTACACTGAAGCTTTCTTT	CAWSGWDRGYTEAFF
TRBV12-3/TRBV12-4	.	TRBJ1-5	.	TGTGCCAGCAGTTTAGATGGAGGGGACCGACCACATTTT	CASSLDGGDRPHF
TRBV27	.	TRBJ2-1	TRBD2	TGTGCCAGCAGTTCCGGGACTAGCGGGATCTACAATGAGCAGTTCTTC	CASSSGTSGIYNEQFF
TRBV5-1	.	TRBJ2-1	TRBD2	TGCGCCAGCAGCTCGGGTTTGACTAGCGGGGCTTACAATGAGCAGTTCTTC	CASSSGLTSGAYNEQFF
TRBV25-1	few	TRBJ2-3	TRBD1	TGTGCCAGCAGTGAATACCCAAACAGGGGGCGAGAAGATACGCAGTATTTT	CASSEYPNRGREDTQYF
TRBV19	.	TRBJ2-3	TRBD2	TGTGCCACCCTACAGAGGACTAGCGGGGGCCGCACAGATACGCAGTATTTT	CATLQRTSGGRTDTQYF
TRBV9	.	TRBJ2-7	TRBD2	TGTGCCAGCAGCGTAGGGCCTAGCGGGGACTCCTACGAGCAGTACTTC	CASSVGPSGDSYEQYF
TRBV6-5	.	TRBJ1-2	TRBD1	TGTGCCAGCAGTAACGGACAGGGTAAAAACTATGGCTACACCTTC	CASSNGQGKNYGYTF
TRBV7-8	.	TRBJ1-5	.	TGTGCCAGCAGCCGAGTATATAGCAATCAGCCCCAGCATTTT	CASSRVYSNQPQHF
TRBV7-3	.	TRBJ2-1	TRBD1	TGTGCCAGCAGCTCCCGGGACAGTTACAATGAGCAGTTCTTC	CASSSRDSYNEQFF
TRBV11-2	.	TRBJ1-4	TRBD1	TGTGCCAGCAGCTTAGGGACAGGGGATGAAAAACTGTTTTTT	CASSLGTGDEKLFF
TRBV7-2	.	TRBJ2-1	.	TGTGCCAGCAGCTTACTATATGAGCAGTTCTTC	CASSLLYEQFF
TRBV20-1	once	TRBJ2-7	TRBD2	TGCAGTGCTTTGGGGGGGAGCGAGCAGTACTTC	CSALGGSEQYF
TRBV13	.	TRBJ2-2	TRBD1	TGTGCCAGCAGCCATGGACAGGGAACCTGGACCGGGGAGCTGTTTTTT	CASSHGQGTWTGELFF
TRBV7-2	.	TRBJ2-7	.	TGTGCCAGCAGCTTAGTTAGGTGGGCCCCCTTTACCTACGAGCAGTACTTC	CASSLVRWAPFTYEQYF
TRBV6-1	.	TRBJ2-7	TRBD2	TGTGCCAGCAGTGAATCTAGCGGGAGCAGGTACGAGCAGTACTTC	CASSESSGSRYEQYF
TRBV6-4	.	TRBJ1-1	TRBD1	TGTGCCAGCAGTGATCCGCGTAGTACCCGGGACAGCGGGAACACTGAAGCTTTCTTT	CASSDPRSTRDSGNTEAFF
TRBV7-9	.	TRBJ1-3	TRBD1	TGTGCCAGCAGCCCGGACAGGGCTGGAAACACCATATATTTT	CASSPDRAGNTIYF
TRBV5-1	.	TRBJ2-5	TRBD2	TGCGCCAGCAGCCATGACGGGTGGACTAGCGGGGGCCAAGAGACCCAGTACTTC	CASSHDGWTSGGQETQYF
TRBV5-1	once	TRBJ2-3	TRBD2	TGCGCCAGCAGCGAGATGAGGGTAGCGGGGTTGAATACGCAGTATTTT	CASSEMRVAGLNTQYF
TRBV29-1	.	TRBJ2-3	TRBD2	TGCAGCCTGCTTTGGGGGGGAACAGATACGCAGTATTTT	CSLLWGGTDTQYF
TRBV19	.	TRBJ2-7	.	TGTGCCAGTAGTACGCGGGTCTCCTACGAGCAGTACTTC	CASSTRVSYEQYF